The clone carrying this T cell receptor beta chain appeared once. Sequencing was performed with immunoSEQ multiplex PCR; in TCRdb, only in-frame clones are kept and a portion is missing. This sample has some 120,000 clones, with roughly 91% found just once. CDR3 length: 15 residues. Trimming shortened V by 0 bases and J by 4 bases, and 14 bases separated the two germline ends. Per germline, CDR1 SGHKS and CDR2 YYEKEE (reference sequence). The sample belongs to a study of T cell responses to AZD1222 COVID-19 vaccine. The V call is TRBV5-5, the J call TRBJ2-7, with a possible D match to TRBD1 (7 bases). This TCR was recovered from an adult in good health. Sequences were derived from peripheral blood, sampled on day 0 of MenACWY control vaccination. For the CDR3, the DNA is TGTGCCAGCAGCTTGGGGACAGGAGGGCCGTACGAGCAGTACTTC. It specifies CASSLGTGGPYEQYF. Full variable domain (outside the CDR3, taken from reference TRBV5-5 and TRBJ2-7): DAGVTQSPTHLIKTRGQQVTLRCSPISGHKSVSWYQQVLGQGPQFIFQYYEKEERGRGNFPDRFSARQFPNYSSELNVNALLLGDSALYLCASSLGTGGPYEQYFGPGTRLTVT.